This TCR beta chain was sequenced for a study of T cell repertoires in cytomegalovirus infection. Study information: Newly reported HLA-C-restricted and thoroughly characterized HLA-B-restricted CMV epitopes were employed. CMV infection plus the matching HLA type was flagged by public TCR beta signatures.

Deletions cut 1 base from V and 6 bases from J, with 7 bases between. Germline V gives CDR1 MNHNY, CDR2 SVGAGI (reference sequence). This CDR3 comprises 13 residues. TCRdb fed the reads into MiXCR, producing one record per CDR3 protein. The table shows 750,000 to 900,000 distinct CDR3 sequences, with approximately 32% occurring only once. This clonotype was detected a few times. The antigen is undetermined. The sequencing here drew on cultured CD8+ T cells from PBMCs, taken from culture after CMV antigen stimulation. The receptor was derived from a human donor in good health (CMV status not recorded). Some clones in this sample may be carry-over from other donors' samples. The chain couples TRBV6-6 to TRBJ1-5; D gene unclear. CDR3 DNA: TGTGCCAGCAGTTACTTGGAGTCTCAGCCCCAGCATTTT. Translated, it gives CASSYLESQPQHF.